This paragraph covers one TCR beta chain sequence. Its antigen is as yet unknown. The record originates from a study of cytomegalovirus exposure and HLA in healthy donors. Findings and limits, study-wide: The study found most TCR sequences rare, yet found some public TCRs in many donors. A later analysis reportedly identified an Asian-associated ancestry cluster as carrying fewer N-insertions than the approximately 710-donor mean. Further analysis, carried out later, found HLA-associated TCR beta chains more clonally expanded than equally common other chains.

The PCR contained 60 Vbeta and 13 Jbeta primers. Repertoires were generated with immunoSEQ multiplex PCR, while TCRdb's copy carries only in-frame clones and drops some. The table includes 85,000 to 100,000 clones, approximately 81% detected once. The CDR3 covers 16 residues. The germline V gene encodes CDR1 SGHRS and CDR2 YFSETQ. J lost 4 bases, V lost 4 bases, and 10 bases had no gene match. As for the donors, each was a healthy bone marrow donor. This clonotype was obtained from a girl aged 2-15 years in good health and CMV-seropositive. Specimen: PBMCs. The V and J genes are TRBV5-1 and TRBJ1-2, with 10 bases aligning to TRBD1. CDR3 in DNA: TGCGCCAGCAGCGCCACCGGGACAGGGGTGTCCTATGGCTACACCTTC. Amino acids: CASSATGTGVSYGYTF.